This T cell receptor beta chain derives from a study of shared clonotypes between healthy human individuals. This CDR3 has 15 amino acids. CDR1 is WSHSY, CDR2 SAAADI, per germline. The V end was cut by 1 base, the J end by 3 bases, with 13 bases between. CD4+ cells yielded CD45RA+ naive and CD45RA-negative memory subsets. Assay used: immunoSEQ multiplex PCR; TCRdb lists only in-frame clones, some missing. In the table there are approximately 640,000 clones, approximately 75% of which are singletons. The sample taken for sequencing was memory CD4+ T cells sorted from blood. Specified subset: CD45RA-negative fraction. This sequence was found in a woman younger than 45 in good health. The rearrangement joins TRBV10-2 to TRBJ2-7, with no clear D. CDR3 region: CASSELHSQNYEQYF. The CDR3 nucleotides are TGCGCCAGCAGTGAGTTGCACAGCCAGAACTACGAGCAGTACTTC.